This TCR beta chain stems from a study of blood T cell repertoires in COVID-19. Study overall: Sample material is recorded as cDNA or gDNA derived from T cells, B-cell-depleted T cells, or PBMCs.

In regard to this clone: At one end, the junction sequence differs from germline, possibly due to a read error.

Libraries were prepared by immunoSEQ multiplex PCR; TCRdb keeps only in-frame clonotypes and omits some of them. Here the sample spans some 260,000 clones, about 81% being singletons. The sample comprised PBMCs or T cells enriched from blood (not recorded which). This clonotype was obtained from a man aged 30 to 39 with acute COVID-19.

In DNA form, the CDR3 reads TGTGCCAGCAGCTTGGAAGGACTAGCGGGGCGCACAGATACGCAGTATTTT. Protein: CASSLEGLAGRTDTQYF. The chain is built from TRBV5-1 and TRBJ2-3; TRBD2 matches at 12 bases. The germline CDR1 and CDR2 sequences are SGHRS and YFSETQ. The length of the CDR3 is 17 residues. The variable domain in full, completed from reference TRBV5-1 and TRBJ2-3, reads KAGVTQTPRYLIKTRGQQVTLSCSPISGHRSVSWYQQTPGQGLQFLFEYFSETQRNKGNFPGRFSGRQFSNSRSEMNVSTLELGDSALYLCASSLEGLAGRTDTQYFGPGTRLTVL.